This T cell receptor (beta chain) was sequenced during a study of T cells in Graves' hyperthyroidism and ophthalmopathy. Trimming took 3 bases from V and 4 from J; bases not matched to a gene: 7. Germline V lookup: CDR1 SEHNR, CDR2 FQNEAQ (reference sequence). The CDR3 runs to 15 residues. Ophthalmopathy patients showed a Clinical Activity Score of at least 3, NOSPECS grade of at least 4 and duration under 3 months. Any patient presenting with uncontrolled infection, other autoimmune disease, pregnancy or lactation was left out. The PBMCs were taken from over 9.5 ml of fresh peripheral blood. Using RNA transcripts as the source, TCR beta CDR3 regions were amplified. In the first-round RT-PCR of the TCR CDR3, the HTBI primer set was used. One entry per CDR3 protein, called by TCRdb with MiXCR from the multiplex PCR reads. The table lists 300,000 or so distinct CDR3 sequences, approximately 15% of them singletons, with just over 55% in the top ten.

This TCR came from a woman aged 55-69 years with Graves' ophthalmopathy. The specimen sequenced was blood. J is TRBJ2-5 and V is TRBV7-9, with 8 bases matching TRBD1. DNA for the CDR3: TGTGCCAGCAGCTTCCAGGGGGCCAGAGGAGAGACCCAGTACTTC. Translated: CASSFQGARGETQYF.